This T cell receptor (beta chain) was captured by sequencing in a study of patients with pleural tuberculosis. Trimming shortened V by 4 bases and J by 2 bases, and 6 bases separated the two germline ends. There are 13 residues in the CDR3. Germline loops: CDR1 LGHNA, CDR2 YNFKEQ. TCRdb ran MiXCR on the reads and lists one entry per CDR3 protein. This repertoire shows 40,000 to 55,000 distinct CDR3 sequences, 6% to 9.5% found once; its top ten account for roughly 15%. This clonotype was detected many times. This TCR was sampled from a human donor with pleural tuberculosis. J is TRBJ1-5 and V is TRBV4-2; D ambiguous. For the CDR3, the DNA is TGTGCCAGCAGCCCGAGGGGCAATCAGCCCCAGCATTTT. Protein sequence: CASSPRGNQPQHF.